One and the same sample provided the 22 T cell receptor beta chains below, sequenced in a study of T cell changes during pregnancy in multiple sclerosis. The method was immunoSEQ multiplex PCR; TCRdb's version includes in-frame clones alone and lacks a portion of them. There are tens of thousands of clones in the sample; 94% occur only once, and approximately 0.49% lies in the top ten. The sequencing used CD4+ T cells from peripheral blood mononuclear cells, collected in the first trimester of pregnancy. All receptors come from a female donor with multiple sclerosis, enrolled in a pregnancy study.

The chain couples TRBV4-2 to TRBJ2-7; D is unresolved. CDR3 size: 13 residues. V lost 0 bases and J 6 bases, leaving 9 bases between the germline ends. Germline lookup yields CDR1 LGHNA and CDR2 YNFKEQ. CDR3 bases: TGTGCCAGCAGCCAAGAGAAGACGGGCGAGCAGTACTTC. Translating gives CASSQEKTGEQYF.

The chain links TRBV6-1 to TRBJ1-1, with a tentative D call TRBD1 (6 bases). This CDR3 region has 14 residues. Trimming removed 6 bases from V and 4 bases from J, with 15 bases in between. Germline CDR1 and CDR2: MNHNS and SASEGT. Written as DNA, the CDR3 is TGTGCCAGCAGAGACAGGAGTCGGGCCACTGAAGCTTTCTTT. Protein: CASRDRSRATEAFF.

The CDR3 nucleotides read TGTGCCAGCAGTTTATCCACCAAGACAGTTCTCTATGGCTACACCTTC. Translating gives CASSLSTKTVLYGYTF. V gene TRBV27 combines with J gene TRBJ1-2, with TRBD1 as a possible D gene (5 bases). CDR1 is MNHEY, CDR2 SMNVEV, per germline (reference sequence). V lost 0 bases and J lost 4, with 15 bases in between. The CDR3 is 16 residues long.

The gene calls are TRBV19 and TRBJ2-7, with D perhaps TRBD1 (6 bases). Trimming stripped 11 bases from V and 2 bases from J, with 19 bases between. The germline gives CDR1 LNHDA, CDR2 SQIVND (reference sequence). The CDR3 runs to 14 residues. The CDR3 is CASQGGDTAYEQYF. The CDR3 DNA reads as TGTGCCTCCCAAGGGGGAGACACGGCCTACGAGCAGTACTTC. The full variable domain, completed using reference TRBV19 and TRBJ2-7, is DGGITQSPKYLFRKEGQNVTLSCEQNLNHDAMYWYRQDPGQGLRLIYYSQIVNDFQKGDIAEGYSVSREKKESFPLTVTSAQKNPTAFYLCASQGGDTAYEQYFGPGTRLTVT.

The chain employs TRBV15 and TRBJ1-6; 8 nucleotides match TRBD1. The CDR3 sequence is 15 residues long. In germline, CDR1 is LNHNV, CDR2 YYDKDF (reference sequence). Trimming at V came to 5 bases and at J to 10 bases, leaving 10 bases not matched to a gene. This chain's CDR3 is CATSPRTGSGSPLHF. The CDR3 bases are TGTGCCACCAGCCCCCGGACAGGGAGCGGCTCACCCCTCCACTTT.

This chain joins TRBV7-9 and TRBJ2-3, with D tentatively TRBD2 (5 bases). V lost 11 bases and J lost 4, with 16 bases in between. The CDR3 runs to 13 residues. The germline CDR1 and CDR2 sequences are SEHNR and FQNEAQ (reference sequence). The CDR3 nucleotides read TGTGCCGCCGGCGAGGGCCTCCCAGATACGCAGTATTTT. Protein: CAAGEGLPDTQYF.

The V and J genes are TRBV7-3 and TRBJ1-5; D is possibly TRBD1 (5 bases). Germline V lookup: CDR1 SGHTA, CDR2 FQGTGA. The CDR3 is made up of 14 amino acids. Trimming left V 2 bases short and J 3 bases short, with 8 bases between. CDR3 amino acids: CASSLSGPNQPQHF. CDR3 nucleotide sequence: TGTGCCAGCAGCTTATCAGGGCCCAATCAGCCCCAGCATTTT.

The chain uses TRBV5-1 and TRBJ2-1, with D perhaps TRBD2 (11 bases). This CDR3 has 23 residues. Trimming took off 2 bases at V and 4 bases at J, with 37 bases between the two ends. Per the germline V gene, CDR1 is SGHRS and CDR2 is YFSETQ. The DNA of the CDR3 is TGCGCCAGCAGCTTCCCACCAGTCAGCCGGGACAGGGGAGGGACTAGCGGTTACAATGAGCAGTTCTTC. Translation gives CASSFPPVSRDRGGTSGYNEQFF.

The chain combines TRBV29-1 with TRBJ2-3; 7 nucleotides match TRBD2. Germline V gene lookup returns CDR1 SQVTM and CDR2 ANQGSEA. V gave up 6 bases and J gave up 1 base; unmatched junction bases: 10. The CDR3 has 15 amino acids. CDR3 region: CSVPDGAGRTDTQYF. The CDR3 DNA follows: TGCAGCGTCCCGGATGGAGCGGGGCGCACAGATACGCAGTATTTT.

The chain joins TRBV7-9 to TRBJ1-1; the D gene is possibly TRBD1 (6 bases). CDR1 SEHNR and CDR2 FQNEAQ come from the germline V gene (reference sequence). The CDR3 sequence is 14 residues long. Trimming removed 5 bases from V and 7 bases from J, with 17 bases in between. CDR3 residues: CASSLEAGVGEAFF. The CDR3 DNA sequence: TGTGCCAGCAGCCTAGAAGCAGGGGTTGGTGAAGCTTTCTTT.

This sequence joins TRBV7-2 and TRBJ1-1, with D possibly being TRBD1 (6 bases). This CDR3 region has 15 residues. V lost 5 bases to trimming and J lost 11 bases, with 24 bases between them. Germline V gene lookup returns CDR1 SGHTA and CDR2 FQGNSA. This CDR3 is CASSTPTGFKGGAFF. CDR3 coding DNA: TGTGCCAGCAGCACTCCGACAGGTTTTAAAGGTGGGGCTTTCTTT.

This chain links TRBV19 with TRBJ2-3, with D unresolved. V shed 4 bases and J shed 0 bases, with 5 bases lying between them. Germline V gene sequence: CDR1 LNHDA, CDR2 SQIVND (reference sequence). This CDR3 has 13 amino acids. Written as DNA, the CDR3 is TGTGCCAGTAGTACCCCGAGCACAGATACGCAGTATTTT. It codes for CASSTPSTDTQYF.

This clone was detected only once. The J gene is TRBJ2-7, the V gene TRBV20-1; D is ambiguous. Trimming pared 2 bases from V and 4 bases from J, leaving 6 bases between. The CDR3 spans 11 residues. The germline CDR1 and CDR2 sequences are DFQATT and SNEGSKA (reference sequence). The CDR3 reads CSARLQYEQYF. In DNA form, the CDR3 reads TGCAGTGCTAGACTACAGTACGAGCAGTACTTC.

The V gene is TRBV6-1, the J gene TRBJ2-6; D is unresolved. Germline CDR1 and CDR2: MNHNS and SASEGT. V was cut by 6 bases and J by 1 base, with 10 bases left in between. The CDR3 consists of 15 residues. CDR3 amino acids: CASREARSGANVLTF. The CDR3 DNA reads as TGTGCCAGCAGAGAGGCGAGATCTGGGGCCAACGTCCTGACTTTC.

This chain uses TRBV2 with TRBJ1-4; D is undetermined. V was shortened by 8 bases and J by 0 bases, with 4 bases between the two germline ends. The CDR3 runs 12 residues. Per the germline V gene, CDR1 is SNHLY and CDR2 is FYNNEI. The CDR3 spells CASVATNEKLFF. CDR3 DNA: TGTGCCAGCGTCGCAACTAATGAAAAACTGTTTTTT. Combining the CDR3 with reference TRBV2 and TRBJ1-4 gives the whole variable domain EPEVTQTPSHQVTQMGQEVILRCVPISNHLYFYWYRQILGQKVEFLVSFYNNEISEKSEIFDDQFSVERPDGSNFTLKIRSTKLEDSAMYFCASVATNEKLFFGSGTQLSVL.

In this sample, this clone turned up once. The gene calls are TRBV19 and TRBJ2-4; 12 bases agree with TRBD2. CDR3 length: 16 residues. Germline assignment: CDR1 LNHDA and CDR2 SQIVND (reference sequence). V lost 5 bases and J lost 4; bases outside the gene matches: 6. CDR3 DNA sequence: TGTGCCAGTAGTCCAGGACTAGCGGGGACGAAAAACATTCAGTACTTC. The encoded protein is CASSPGLAGTKNIQYF.

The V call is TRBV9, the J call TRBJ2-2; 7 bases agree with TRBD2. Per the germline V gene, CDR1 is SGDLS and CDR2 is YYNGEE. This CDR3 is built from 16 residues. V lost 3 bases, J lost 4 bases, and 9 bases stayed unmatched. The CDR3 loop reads CASSGIRGDSTGELFF. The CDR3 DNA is TGTGCCAGCAGCGGCATCCGGGGGGACTCCACCGGGGAGCTGTTTTTT.

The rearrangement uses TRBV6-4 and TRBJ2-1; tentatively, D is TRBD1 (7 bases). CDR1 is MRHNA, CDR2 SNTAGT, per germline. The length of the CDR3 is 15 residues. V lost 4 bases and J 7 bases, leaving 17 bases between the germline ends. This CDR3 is CASSGNRGGQNEQFF. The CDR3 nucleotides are TGTGCCAGCAGTGGGAACAGGGGAGGTCAGAATGAGCAGTTCTTC.

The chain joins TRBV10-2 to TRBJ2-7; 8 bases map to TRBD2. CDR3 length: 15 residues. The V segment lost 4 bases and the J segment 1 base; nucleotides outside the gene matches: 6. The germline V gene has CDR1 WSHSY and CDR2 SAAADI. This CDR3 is CASSGDRGGSYEQYF. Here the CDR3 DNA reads TGCGCCAGCAGTGGGGATCGGGGGGGGTCCTACGAGCAGTACTTC.

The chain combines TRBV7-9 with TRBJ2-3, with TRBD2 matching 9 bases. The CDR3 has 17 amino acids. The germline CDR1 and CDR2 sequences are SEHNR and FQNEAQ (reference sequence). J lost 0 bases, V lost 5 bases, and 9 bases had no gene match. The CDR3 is CASSPAGGGTSTDTQYF. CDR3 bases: TGTGCCAGCAGCCCCGCGGGGGGGGGCACAAGCACAGATACGCAGTATTTT.

The CDR3 sequence is CASSDRTVNTEAFF. The DNA of the CDR3 is TGCGCCAGCAGTGATAGGACAGTGAACACTGAAGCTTTCTTT. This chain uses TRBV5-1 with TRBJ1-1; possible D gene TRBD1, 6 bases. Looked up from germline, CDR1 is SGHRS and CDR2 is YFSETQ. The CDR3 sequence is 14 residues long. V lost 5 bases, J lost 0 bases, and 11 bases lay in between.

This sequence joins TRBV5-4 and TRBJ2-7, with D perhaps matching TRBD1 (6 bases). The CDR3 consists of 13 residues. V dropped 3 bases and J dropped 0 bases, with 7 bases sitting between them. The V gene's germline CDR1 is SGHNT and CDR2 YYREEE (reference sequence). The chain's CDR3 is CASSSGHSYEQYF. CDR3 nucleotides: TGTGCCAGCAGCTCGGGACACTCCTACGAGCAGTACTTC.